This TCR beta chain was sequenced for a study of blood T cell repertoires in COVID-19. Study context: Samples of COVID-19 (acute and convalescent) were obtained from the United States, Italy and Spain.

The germline CDR1 and CDR2 sequences are MNHEY and SVGAGI. The V and J ends lost 8 bases and 1 base, in that order; junction bases with no gene match: 6. The CDR3 has 15 residues. Original processing notes: By means of reference gene primer amplification, nucleated cell counts were estimated. The repertoire was sequenced with immunoSEQ multiplex PCR; TCRdb's copy has only in-frame clones and lacks some. The V and J calls and clone size were taken over from that table, and D and trimming were inferred from the DNA. The sample records 100,000 to 150,000 clones, roughly 80% being singletons. This clonotype was obtained from a man between 65 and 79 years old with acute or convalescent COVID-19. Sequenced input: peripheral blood. The gene calls are TRBV6-5 and TRBJ1-5; 9 nucleotides match TRBD1. The CDR3 loop is CASSPGQGSNQPQHF. The DNA for the CDR3 is TGTGCCAGCTCCCCGGGACAGGGAAGCAATCAGCCCCAGCATTTT.